These 28 T cell receptor beta chains came from one sample sequenced in a study of blood T cell repertoires in COVID-19. Using immunoSEQ multiplex PCR, the repertoire was profiled, and TCRdb retains in-frame clones only, with some absent. Seen here are some 90,000 clones, roughly nine tenths observed once, and the top ten hold 7.5% to 9.5%. Material for sequencing was peripheral blood. The receptors shown here come from a man in his fifties with acute or convalescent COVID-19.

CDR3 loop: CASSASGGAGNEQFF. The CDR3 DNA reads as TGTGCCAGCAGCGCTAGCGGGGGGGCGGGCAATGAGCAGTTCTTC. The J gene is TRBJ2-1, the V gene TRBV14; TRBD2 matches 12 bases. The CDR3 is made up of 15 amino acids. The V segment lost 5 bases and the J segment 6 bases; nucleotides outside the gene matches: 5. Per the germline V gene, CDR1 is SGHDN and CDR2 is FVKESK. Complete variable domain (other parts from reference TRBV14 and TRBJ2-1): EAGVTQFPSHSVIEKGQTVTLRCDPISGHDNLYWYRRVMGKEIKFLLHFVKESKQDESGMPNNRFLAERTGGTYSTLKVQPAELEDSGVYFCASSASGGAGNEQFFGPGTRLTVL.

V gene TRBV24-1 combines with J gene TRBJ2-5; 11 bases align to TRBD2. V was pared by 5 bases and J by 1 base, with 5 bases of the junction left unmatched. CDR3 length: 16 residues. CDR1 and CDR2 (germline): KGHDR, SFDVKD. The CDR3 spells CATSAGTSGLQETQYF. Written as DNA, the CDR3 is TGTGCCACCAGTGCCGGGACTAGCGGCCTCCAAGAGACCCAGTACTTC.

The chain links TRBV28 to TRBJ1-1; D is undetermined. CDR3 length: 14 amino acids. The V gene lost 7 bases and the J gene lost 6 bases, with 18 bases spanning the gap. Germline V gives CDR1 MDHEN, CDR2 SYDVKM. The CDR3 nucleotides are TGTGCCAGCATCGGAGTTCGGAGGGCGGCTGAAGCTTTCTTT. As protein: CASIGVRRAAEAFF.

The gene calls are TRBV7-2 and TRBJ2-5; tentatively, D is TRBD2 (7 bases). The CDR3 spans 14 residues. From germline, CDR1 is SGHTA and CDR2 FQGNSA. Trimming removed 1 base from V and 5 bases from J, with 11 bases in between. CDR3 DNA: TGTGCCAGCAGCTTAGGGGGGGGCAGCGAGACCCAGTACTTC. This translates into CASSLGGGSETQYF.

The chain uses TRBV5-3 and TRBJ2-7, with a weak D call TRBD2 (5 bases). TRBV5-3 is placed among ORFs of uncertain function. V gave up 4 bases and J gave up 4 bases, with 6 bases separating them. The CDR3 length is 11 residues. In nucleotides, the CDR3 is TGTGCCAGAAGCCGCGGGTACGAGCAGTACTTC. This translates into CARSRGYEQYF.

The rearrangement uses TRBV5-1 and TRBJ2-3; D is perhaps TRBD2 (6 bases). The germline V and J ends were trimmed by 0 bases and 0 bases, with 11 bases remaining between them. The CDR3 length is 16 residues. CDR1 and CDR2 (germline): SGHRS, YFSETQ. CDR3 region: CASSLGRGTSTDTQYF. CDR3 DNA sequence: TGCGCCAGCAGCTTGGGTCGGGGGACTAGCACAGATACGCAGTATTTT.

For this clone: At one end, the junction sequence differs from germline, possibly due to a read error. The chain links TRBV25-1 to TRBJ2-1; TRBD1 aligns across 7 bases. This CDR3 region has 14 residues. Germline loops: CDR1 MGHDK, CDR2 SYGVNS. Written as DNA, the CDR3 is TGTGCCAGCAGTGAATTCCATCTCGGACAGGATCTAGTCTTC. Its protein product is CASSEFHLGQDLVF.

There are a few counts of this clone. The chain carries TRBV7-2 and TRBJ2-3; possible D gene TRBD1, 6 bases. V lost 3 bases to trimming and J lost 0 bases, with 7 bases between them. CDR1 is SGHTA and CDR2 is FQGNSA in the germline V gene. This CDR3 spans 14 amino acids. DNA of the CDR3: TGTGCCAGCAGCTTCCAGGGGAGCACAGATACGCAGTATTTT. It yields the protein CASSFQGSTDTQYF.

The chain couples TRBV27 to TRBJ1-5; D call uncertain. This CDR3 is 14 amino acids long. V was shortened by 4 bases and J by 7 bases, with 14 bases between the two germline ends. Germline V gene sequence: CDR1 MNHEY, CDR2 SMNVEV (reference sequence). The CDR3 reads CASSWNDPGQPQHF. CDR3 nucleotides: TGTGCCAGCAGTTGGAACGACCCCGGGCAGCCCCAGCATTTT.

The V gene is TRBV5-4, the J gene TRBJ1-6; maybe TRBD1 (6 bases). The V gene lost 2 bases and the J gene lost 7 bases, with 10 bases spanning the gap. CDR1 is SGHNT and CDR2 is YYREEE in the germline V gene (reference sequence). The CDR3 runs to 14 residues. CDR3 sequence reads: CASSLGGDNSPLHF. The CDR3, as DNA: TGTGCCAGCAGCTTAGGGGGGGACAATTCACCCCTCCACTTT.

V and J are TRBV19 and TRBJ1-6; D gene uncertain. The CDR3 is 15 residues long. CDR1 LNHDA and CDR2 SQIVND come from the germline V gene (reference sequence). V shed 7 bases and J shed 5 bases, with 15 bases lying between them. The CDR3 here is CASTHPGLNNSPLHF. In DNA form, the CDR3 reads TGTGCCAGTACCCACCCCGGACTGAATAATTCACCCCTCCACTTT. Combining the CDR3 with reference TRBV19 and TRBJ1-6 gives the whole variable domain DGGITQSPKYLFRKEGQNVTLSCEQNLNHDAMYWYRQDPGQGLRLIYYSQIVNDFQKGDIAEGYSVSREKKESFPLTVTSAQKNPTAFYLCASTHPGLNNSPLHFGNGTRLTVT.

The chain combines TRBV28 with TRBJ2-1, with 7 nucleotides matching TRBD1. The CDR3 consists of 16 residues. Germline V lookup: CDR1 MDHEN, CDR2 SYDVKM. J gave up 3 bases and V 2 bases, and 7 bases lay outside the gene matches. CDR3 nucleotides: TGTGCCAGCAGTTTAGGGAAGGACAGGTTCTACAATGAGCAGTTCTTC. Residues: CASSLGKDRFYNEQFF.

The chain employs TRBV9 and TRBJ1-1; possibly TRBD1 for D (6 bases). CDR3 size: 16 residues. Between the trimmed V and J ends, which lost 3 bases and 2 bases, there was a span of 17 bases. The germline CDR1 and CDR2 sequences are SGDLS and YYNGEE. The CDR3 region is CASSAERAGDNTEAFF. The CDR3 DNA reads as TGTGCCAGCAGCGCGGAACGGGCAGGGGACAACACTGAAGCTTTCTTT.

This sequence joins TRBV5-4 and TRBJ1-1; maybe TRBD1 (5 bases). CDR1 and CDR2 from the germline V gene are SGHNT and YYREEE (reference sequence). The V and J ends lost 2 bases and 1 base respectively, with 12 bases between them. CDR3 length: 15 amino acids. The CDR3, as DNA: TGTGCCAGCAGCTTTGGTGGGGGAGGGAACACTGAAGCTTTCTTT. Translating gives CASSFGGGGNTEAFF.

The chain is built from TRBV2 and TRBJ2-3, with 7 bases identical to TRBD2. Unmatched junction bases numbered 5, after V lost 7 bases and J lost 1 base. Germline V gene data show CDR1 as SNHLY and CDR2 as FYNNEI. CDR3 length: 14 residues. CDR3 region: CASNGGTGTDTQYF. CDR3 bases: TGTGCCAGCAACGGGGGGACCGGCACAGATACGCAGTATTTT.

This chain connects TRBV12-3 or TRBV12-4 to TRBJ1-2; D remains ambiguous. Trimming cost V 6 bases and J 0 bases, with 8 bases left between them. The CDR3 extends over 13 amino acids. This CDR3 is CASSRTSNYGYTF. In nucleotides, the CDR3 is TGTGCCAGCAGCCGAACATCTAACTATGGCTACACCTTC.

The gene calls are TRBV19 and TRBJ1-3; D gene ambiguous. V was clipped by 3 bases and J by 0 bases, with 9 bases between them. Germline CDR1 is LNHDA and CDR2 is SQIVND (reference sequence). CDR3 length equals 15 residues. The CDR3 region has the DNA TGTGCCAGTAGTATCGATTTTAGCTCTGGAAACACCATATATTTT. It encodes CASSIDFSSGNTIYF.

This clone was counted a few times. The chain recombines TRBV24-1 with TRBJ1-2, with 7 bases that match TRBD1. Germline trimming cut 3 bases from V and 4 bases from J; bases unmatched to any gene: 7. The CDR3 runs to 15 residues. Germline CDR1 is KGHDR and CDR2 is SFDVKD. The CDR3 sequence: CATSDLSRDSYGYTF. For the CDR3, the DNA is TGTGCCACCAGTGATCTCTCCCGGGACAGCTATGGCTACACCTTC.

Here the CDR3 reads CASSGGKSGTEAFF. CDR3 coding DNA: TGCGCCAGCAGCGGAGGGAAGTCTGGCACTGAAGCTTTCTTT. This sequence joins TRBV5-1 and TRBJ1-1; D is unclear. Germline CDR1 SGHRS, CDR2 YFSETQ. The V gene lost 4 bases and the J gene lost 4 bases, with 14 bases spanning the gap. CDR3 length: 14 residues. Full variable domain (rest looked up from reference TRBV5-1 and TRBJ1-1): KAGVTQTPRYLIKTRGQQVTLSCSPISGHRSVSWYQQTPGQGLQFLFEYFSETQRNKGNFPGRFSGRQFSNSRSEMNVSTLELGDSALYLCASSGGKSGTEAFFGQGTRLTVV.

The V gene is TRBV30, the J gene TRBJ1-1; no firm D call. With 1 base removed from V and 0 bases from J, the gap between germline ends came to 9 bases. This CDR3 has 14 amino acids. Looked up from germline, CDR1 is GTSNPN and CDR2 is SVGIG (reference sequence). CDR3 sequence: CAWSGDHMNTEAFF. The CDR3, as DNA: TGTGCCTGGAGTGGCGATCATATGAACACTGAAGCTTTCTTT.

The rearrangement links TRBV30 to TRBJ2-7; 8 bases align to TRBD1. CDR1 GTSNPN and CDR2 SVGIG come from the germline V gene (reference sequence). Losses at the gene ends were 2 bases for V and 12 bases for J; bases not matched to a gene: 9. The CDR3 covers 12 residues. The CDR3 bases are TGTGCCTGGAGTCCCGGGACAGGAATTCGGTACGTC. Amino acids: CAWSPGTGIRYV.

This chain uses TRBV7-3 with TRBJ1-6; no firm D call. This CDR3 is built from 14 residues. Germline loops: CDR1 SGHTA, CDR2 FQGTGA. The ends were cut back, 5 bases at V and 6 bases at J, with 11 bases in the middle. This CDR3 is CASSRSSLNSPLHF. The CDR3 DNA is TGTGCCAGCAGCCGGTCATCTCTTAATTCACCCCTCCACTTT.

The chain couples TRBV10-3 to TRBJ1-2; 8 bases map to TRBD1. This CDR3 region has 17 residues. Looked up from germline, CDR1 is ENHRY and CDR2 is SYGVKD. Germline trimming cut 6 bases from V and 5 bases from J; bases unmatched to any gene: 17. CDR3 nucleotide sequence: TGTGCCATCAGAATTACAGGGGGTGTTGGTCAGGTATATGGCTACACCTTC. It translates to CAIRITGGVGQVYGYTF.

This clone was seen more than once but under ten times. The V and J genes are TRBV19 and TRBJ1-5, with 9 positions matching TRBD1. The CDR3 consists of 17 residues. Germline V gives CDR1 LNHDA, CDR2 SQIVND (reference sequence). Germline trimming cut 5 bases from V and 3 bases from J; bases unmatched to any gene: 11. The CDR3 nucleotides read TGTGCCAGTAGTCTCGGTTCTGGGACAGGGATCAATCAGCCCCAGCATTTT. It encodes CASSLGSGTGINQPQHF. The full variable domain, rest sourced from reference TRBV19 and TRBJ1-5, is DGGITQSPKYLFRKEGQNVTLSCEQNLNHDAMYWYRQDPGQGLRLIYYSQIVNDFQKGDIAEGYSVSREKKESFPLTVTSAQKNPTAFYLCASSLGSGTGINQPQHFGDGTRLSIL.

This chain links TRBV2 with TRBJ1-1, with TRBD1 identical over 8 bases. This CDR3 is built from 13 residues. Trimming removed 6 bases from V and 5 bases from J; junction bases left unmatched: 5. Germline values: CDR1 SNHLY, CDR2 FYNNEI. CDR3 region: CASRRTGRTEAFF. The CDR3 nucleotides read TGTGCCAGCAGAAGGACAGGGAGGACTGAAGCTTTCTTT.

The chain couples TRBV6-1 to TRBJ1-2; weak D call: TRBD1 (5 bases). The germline V gene encodes CDR1 MNHNS and CDR2 SASEGT. The CDR3 has 15 amino acids. The germline V and J ends were trimmed by 2 bases and 5 bases, with 15 bases remaining between them. The CDR3 protein is CASSEPNPTVYGYTF. In DNA, the CDR3 is TGTGCCAGCAGTGAACCCAACCCGACAGTTTATGGCTACACCTTC.

The CDR3 nucleotides are TGTGCCAGCACCACACTAGCGGACCCTGAAGAGCAGTTCTTC. This gives the protein CASTTLADPEEQFF. The chain joins TRBV6-5 to TRBJ2-1; the match to TRBD2 covers 8 bases. The CDR3 contains 14 residues. The V gene's germline CDR1 is MNHEY and CDR2 SVGAGI. The trim removed 7 bases at V and 10 bases at J, leaving 12 bases unmatched.

The J gene is TRBJ2-2, the V gene TRBV5-1; 9 nucleotides agree with TRBD1. The trim removed 3 bases at V and 6 bases at J, leaving 9 bases unmatched. Germline V lookup: CDR1 SGHRS, CDR2 YFSETQ. The CDR3 runs 16 residues. The CDR3 here is CASSWRTGVGPGELFF. DNA for the CDR3: TGCGCCAGCAGCTGGAGGACAGGGGTGGGGCCCGGGGAGCTGTTTTTT.